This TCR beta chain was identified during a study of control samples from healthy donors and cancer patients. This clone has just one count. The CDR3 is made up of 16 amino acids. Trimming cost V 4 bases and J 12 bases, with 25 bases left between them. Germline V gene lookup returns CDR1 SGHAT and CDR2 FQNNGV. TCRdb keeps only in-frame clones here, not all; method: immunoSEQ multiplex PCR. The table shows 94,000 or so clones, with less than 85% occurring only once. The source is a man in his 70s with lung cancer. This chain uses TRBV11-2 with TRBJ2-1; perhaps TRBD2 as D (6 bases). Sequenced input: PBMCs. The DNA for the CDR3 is TGTGCCAGCAGCTCGAGTGGGGGGATACAGTTAATGAGGCAGTTCTTC. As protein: CASSSSGGIQLMRQFF.